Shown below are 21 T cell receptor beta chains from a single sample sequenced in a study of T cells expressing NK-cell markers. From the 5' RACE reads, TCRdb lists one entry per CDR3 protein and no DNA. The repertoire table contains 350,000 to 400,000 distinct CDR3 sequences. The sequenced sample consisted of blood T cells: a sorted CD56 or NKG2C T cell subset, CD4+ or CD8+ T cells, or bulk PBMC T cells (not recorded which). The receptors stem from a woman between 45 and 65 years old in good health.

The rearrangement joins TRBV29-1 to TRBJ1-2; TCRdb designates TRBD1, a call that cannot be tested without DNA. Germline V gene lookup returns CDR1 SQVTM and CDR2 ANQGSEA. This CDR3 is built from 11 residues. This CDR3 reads CSVTGGNGYTF.

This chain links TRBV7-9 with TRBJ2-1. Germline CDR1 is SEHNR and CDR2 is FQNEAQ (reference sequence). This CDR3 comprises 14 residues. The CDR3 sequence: CASSLGRLNNEQFF.

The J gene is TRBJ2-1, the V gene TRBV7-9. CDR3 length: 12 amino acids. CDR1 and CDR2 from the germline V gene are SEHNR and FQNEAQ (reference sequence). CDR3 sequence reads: CASSLPSTEQFF.

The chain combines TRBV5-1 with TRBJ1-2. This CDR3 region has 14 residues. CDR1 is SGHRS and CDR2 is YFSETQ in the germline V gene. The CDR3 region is CASSPAGTNYGYTF.

CDR3 amino acids: CASSREGTSGYNEQFF. The chain combines TRBV4-2 with TRBJ2-1; TCRdb designates TRBD2, a call that cannot be tested without DNA. This CDR3 has 16 residues. Per the germline V gene, CDR1 is LGHNA and CDR2 is YNFKEQ.

The CDR3 sequence is CASSYSRSNEQYF. The chain carries TRBV6-5 and TRBJ2-7. CDR1 and CDR2 (germline): MNHEY, SVGAGI. The CDR3 is made up of 13 amino acids.

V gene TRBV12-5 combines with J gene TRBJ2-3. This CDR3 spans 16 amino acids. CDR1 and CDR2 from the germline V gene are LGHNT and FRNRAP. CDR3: CASGLSRTRMRDTQYF.

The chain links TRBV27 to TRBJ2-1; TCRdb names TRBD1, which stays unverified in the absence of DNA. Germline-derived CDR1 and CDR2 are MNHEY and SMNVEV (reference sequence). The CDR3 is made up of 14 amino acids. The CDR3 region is CASRFLGGVDEQFF.

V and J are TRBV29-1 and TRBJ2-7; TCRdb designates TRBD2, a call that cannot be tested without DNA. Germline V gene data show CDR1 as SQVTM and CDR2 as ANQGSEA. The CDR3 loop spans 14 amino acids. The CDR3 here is CSVEALAGMGEQYF.

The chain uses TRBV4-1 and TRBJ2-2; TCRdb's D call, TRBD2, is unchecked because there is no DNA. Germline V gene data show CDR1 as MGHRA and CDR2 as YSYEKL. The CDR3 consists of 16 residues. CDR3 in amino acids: CASSQRLAGNTGELFF.

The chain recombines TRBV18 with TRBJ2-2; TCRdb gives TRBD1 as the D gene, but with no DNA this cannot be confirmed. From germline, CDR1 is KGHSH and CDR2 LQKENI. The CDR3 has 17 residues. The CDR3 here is CASSPRAPSANTGELFF.

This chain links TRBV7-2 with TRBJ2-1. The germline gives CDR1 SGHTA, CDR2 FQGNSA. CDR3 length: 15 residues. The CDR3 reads CASSRHTDSYNEQFF.

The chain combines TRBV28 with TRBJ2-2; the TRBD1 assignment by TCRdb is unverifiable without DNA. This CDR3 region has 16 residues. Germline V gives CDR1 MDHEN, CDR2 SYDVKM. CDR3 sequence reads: CASSSGQGTYTGELFF. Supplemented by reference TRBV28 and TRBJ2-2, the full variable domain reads DVKVTQSSRYLVKRTGEKVFLECVQDMDHENMFWYRQDPGLGLRLIYFSYDVKMKEKGDIPEGYSVSREKKERFSLILESASTNQTSMYLCASSSGQGTYTGELFFGEGSRLTVL.

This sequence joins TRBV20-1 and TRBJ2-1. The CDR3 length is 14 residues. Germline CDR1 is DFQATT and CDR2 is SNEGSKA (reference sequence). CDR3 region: CSASETSDYNEQFF.

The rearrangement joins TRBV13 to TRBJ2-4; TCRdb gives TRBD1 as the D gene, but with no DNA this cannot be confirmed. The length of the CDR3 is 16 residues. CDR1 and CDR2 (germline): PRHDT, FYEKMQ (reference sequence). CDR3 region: CASSSGQGLTKNIQYF.

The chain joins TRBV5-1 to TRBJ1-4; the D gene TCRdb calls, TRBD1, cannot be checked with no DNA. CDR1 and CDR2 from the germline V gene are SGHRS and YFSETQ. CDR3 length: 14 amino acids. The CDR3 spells CASSPGQGREKLFF.

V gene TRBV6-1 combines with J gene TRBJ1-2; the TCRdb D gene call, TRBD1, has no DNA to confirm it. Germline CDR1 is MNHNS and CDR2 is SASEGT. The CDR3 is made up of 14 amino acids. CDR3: CASSADRTVYGYTF.

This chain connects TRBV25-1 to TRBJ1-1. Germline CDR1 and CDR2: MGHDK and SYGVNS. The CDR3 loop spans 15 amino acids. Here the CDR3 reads CASSEYTARNTEAFF.

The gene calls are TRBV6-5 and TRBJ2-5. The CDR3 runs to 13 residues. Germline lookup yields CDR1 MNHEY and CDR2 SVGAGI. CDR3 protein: CASSVDGEETQYF.

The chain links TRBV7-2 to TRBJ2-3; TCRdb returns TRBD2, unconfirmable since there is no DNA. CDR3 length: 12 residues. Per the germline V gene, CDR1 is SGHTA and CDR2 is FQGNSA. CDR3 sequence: CASSLASGSKYF. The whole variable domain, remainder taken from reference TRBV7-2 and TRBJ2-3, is GAGVSQSPSNKVTEKGKDVELRCDPISGHTALYWYRQSLGQGLEFLIYFQGNSAPDKSGLPSDRFSAERTGGSVSTLTIQRTQQEDSAVYLCASSLASGSKYFGPGTRLTVL.

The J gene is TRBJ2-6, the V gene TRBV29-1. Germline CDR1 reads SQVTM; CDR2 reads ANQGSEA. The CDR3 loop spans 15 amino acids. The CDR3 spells CSVLVRLAGANVLTF.